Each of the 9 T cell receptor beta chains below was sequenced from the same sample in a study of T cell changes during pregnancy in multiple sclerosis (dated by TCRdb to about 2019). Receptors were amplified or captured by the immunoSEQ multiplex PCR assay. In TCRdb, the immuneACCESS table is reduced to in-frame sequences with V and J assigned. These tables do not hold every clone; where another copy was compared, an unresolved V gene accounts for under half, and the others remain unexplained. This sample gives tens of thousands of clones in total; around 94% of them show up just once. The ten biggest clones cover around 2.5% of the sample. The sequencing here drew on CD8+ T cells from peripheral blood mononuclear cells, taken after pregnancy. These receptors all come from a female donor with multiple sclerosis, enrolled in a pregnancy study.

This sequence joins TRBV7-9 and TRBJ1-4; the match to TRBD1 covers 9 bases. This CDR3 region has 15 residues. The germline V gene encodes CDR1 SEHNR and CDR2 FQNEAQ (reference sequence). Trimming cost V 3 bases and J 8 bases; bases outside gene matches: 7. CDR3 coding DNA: TGTGCCAGCAGCTTGATACAGGGGGCGCGCGAAAAACTGTTTTTT. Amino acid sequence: CASSLIQGAREKLFF.

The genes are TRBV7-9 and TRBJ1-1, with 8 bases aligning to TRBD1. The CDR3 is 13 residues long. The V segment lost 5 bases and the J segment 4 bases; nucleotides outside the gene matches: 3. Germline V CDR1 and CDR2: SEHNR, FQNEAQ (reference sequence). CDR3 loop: CASSPTGATEAFF. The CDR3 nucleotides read TGTGCCAGCAGCCCGACAGGGGCCACTGAAGCTTTCTTT.

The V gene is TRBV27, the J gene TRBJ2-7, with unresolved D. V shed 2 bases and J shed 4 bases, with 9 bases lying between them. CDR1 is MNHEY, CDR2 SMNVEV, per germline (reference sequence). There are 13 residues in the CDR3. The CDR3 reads CASSLGPDYEQYF. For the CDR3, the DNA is TGTGCCAGCAGTTTAGGGCCCGATTACGAGCAGTACTTC.

DNA of the CDR3: TGTGCCAGCAGCCCCATGACAGGGTGGGGCTACACCTTC. As protein: CASSPMTGWGYTF. This chain links TRBV7-2 with TRBJ1-2; 7 nucleotides match TRBD1. The ends lost 5 bases at V and 8 bases at J; junction bases unmatched: 8. This CDR3 region has 13 residues. CDR1 is SGHTA and CDR2 is FQGNSA in the germline V gene.

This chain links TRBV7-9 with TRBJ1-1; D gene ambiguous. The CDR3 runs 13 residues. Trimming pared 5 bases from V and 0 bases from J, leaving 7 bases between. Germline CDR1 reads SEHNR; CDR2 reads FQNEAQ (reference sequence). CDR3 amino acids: CASSPNLNTEAFF. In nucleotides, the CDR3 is TGTGCCAGCAGCCCCAATCTGAACACTGAAGCTTTCTTT.

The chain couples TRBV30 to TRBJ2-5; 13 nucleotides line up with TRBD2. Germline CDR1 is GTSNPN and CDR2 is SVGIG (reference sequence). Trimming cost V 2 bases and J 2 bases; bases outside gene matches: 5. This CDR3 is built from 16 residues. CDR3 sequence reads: CAWSPPGLAGQETQYF. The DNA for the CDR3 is TGTGCCTGGAGTCCCCCGGGACTAGCGGGGCAAGAGACCCAGTACTTC.

CDR3 sequence (DNA): TGTGCCTGGACGGACAGGGGTGGAGAGACCCAGTACTTC. Translating it yields CAWTDRGGETQYF. The chain employs TRBV30 and TRBJ2-5, with TRBD1 identical over 9 bases. This CDR3 contains 13 residues. With 4 bases clipped from V and 4 bases from J, the junction kept 4 bases outside the gene matches. Per germline, CDR1 GTSNPN and CDR2 SVGIG (reference sequence).

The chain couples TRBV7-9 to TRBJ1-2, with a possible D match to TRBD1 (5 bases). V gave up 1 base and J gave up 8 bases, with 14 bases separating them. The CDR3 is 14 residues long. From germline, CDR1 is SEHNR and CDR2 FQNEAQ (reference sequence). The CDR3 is CASSLVGGAGGYTF. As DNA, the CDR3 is TGTGCCAGCAGCTTAGTAGGAGGGGCTGGAGGCTACACCTTC.

In DNA form, the CDR3 reads TGTGCCAGCAGCTTAGCGTCGCAGGACTACACCTTC. Translating it yields CASSLASQDYTF. The chain joins TRBV7-9 to TRBJ1-2, with D uncertain. This CDR3 has 12 residues. CDR1 and CDR2 (germline): SEHNR, FQNEAQ (reference sequence). V lost 0 bases and J lost 10, with 9 bases in between.